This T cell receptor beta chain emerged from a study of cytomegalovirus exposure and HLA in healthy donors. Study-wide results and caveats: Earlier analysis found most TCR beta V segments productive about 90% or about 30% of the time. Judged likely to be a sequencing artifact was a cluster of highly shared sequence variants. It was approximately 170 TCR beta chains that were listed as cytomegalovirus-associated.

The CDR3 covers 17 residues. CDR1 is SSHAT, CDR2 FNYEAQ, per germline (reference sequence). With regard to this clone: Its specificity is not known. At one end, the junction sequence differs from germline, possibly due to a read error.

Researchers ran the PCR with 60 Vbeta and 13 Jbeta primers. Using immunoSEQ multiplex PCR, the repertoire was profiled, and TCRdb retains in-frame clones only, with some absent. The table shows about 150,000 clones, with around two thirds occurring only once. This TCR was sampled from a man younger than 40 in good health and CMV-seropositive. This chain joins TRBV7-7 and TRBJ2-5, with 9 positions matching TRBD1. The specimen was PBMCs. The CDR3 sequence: CASSLGPLRDREETQYF. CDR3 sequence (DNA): TGTGCTAGCAGCTTAGGCCCACTCCGGGACAGGGAAGAGACCCAGTACTTC.